The 24 T cell receptor beta chains below all came from one sample that was sequenced in a study of blood T cells in healthy people across ages. Together with a sample-barcoded 5' primer, a J-beta primer mix was included in a second PCR lasting about 6 to 12 cycles. From the 5' RACE reads, TCRdb called clonotypes with MiXCR, one entry per CDR3 protein. The data contain about 640,000 distinct CDR3 sequences, about 30% of them singletons. Source material: blood. All receptors derive from a woman over 75 in good health.

With regard to this clonotype: This may arise from a read error, as a much more abundant clone is one base away. The genes are TRBV30 and TRBJ2-5, with D maybe TRBD2 (5 bases). Per germline, CDR1 GTSNPN and CDR2 SVGIG (reference sequence). V dropped 7 bases and J dropped 11 bases, with 17 bases sitting between them. The CDR3 has 11 residues. This chain's CDR3 is CAYTRDYKQYF. For the CDR3, the DNA is TGTGCCTACACGCGCGACTACAAGCAGTACTTC.

The chain recombines TRBV5-1 with TRBJ1-4; a possible D gene is TRBD1 (5 bases). This CDR3 region has 15 residues. Trimming shortened V by 0 bases and J by 4 bases, and 10 bases separated the two germline ends. Looked up from germline, CDR1 is SGHRS and CDR2 is YFSETQ. The CDR3 sequence is CASSLAPGSNEKLFF. The CDR3 DNA is TGCGCCAGCAGCTTGGCCCCAGGGAGTAATGAAAAACTGTTTTTT.

J is TRBJ2-6 and V is TRBV5-1, with D hard to call. Germline V gives CDR1 SGHRS, CDR2 YFSETQ. Trimming stripped 6 bases from V and 2 bases from J, with 9 bases between. The CDR3 covers 14 residues. CDR3: CASMGRAGANVLTF. The CDR3 DNA is TGCGCCAGCATGGGTAGGGCTGGGGCCAACGTCCTGACTTTC.

The V call is TRBV12-3 or TRBV12-4, the J call TRBJ1-1; TRBD1 matches 7 bases. There are 14 residues in the CDR3. The V and J ends lost 1 base and 6 bases, in that order; junction bases with no gene match: 5. CDR3 sequence reads: CASSLVQGGAEAFF. DNA for the CDR3: TGTGCCAGCAGTTTAGTTCAGGGGGGGGCTGAAGCTTTCTTT.

This clonotype was seen many times. This chain joins TRBV7-3 and TRBJ2-1, with 9 bases matching TRBD2. The CDR3 spans 15 residues. Germline lookup yields CDR1 SGHTA and CDR2 FQGTGA. V lost 0 bases and J lost 6; bases outside the gene matches: 3. CDR3 in amino acids: CASSLTAGGRNEQFF. For the CDR3, the DNA is TGTGCCAGCAGCTTAACGGCGGGGGGGCGCAATGAGCAGTTCTTC. Full variable domain (remainder filled in from reference TRBV7-3 and TRBJ2-1): GAGVSQTPSNKVTEKGKYVELRCDPISGHTALYWYRQSLGQGPEFLIYFQGTGAADDSGLPNDRFFAVRPEGSVSTLKIQRTERGDSAVYLCASSLTAGGRNEQFFGPGTRLTVL.

V is TRBV5-1 and J is TRBJ2-1, with 13 bases lining up with TRBD2. V gave up 4 bases and J gave up 10 bases; unmatched junction bases: 8. This CDR3 is built from 15 residues. Germline CDR1 reads SGHRS; CDR2 reads YFSETQ. The CDR3 DNA reads as TGCGCCAGCAGCGGGGGCGGGACTAGCGGGATGGAGCAGTTCTTC. Translation: CASSGGGTSGMEQFF.

Turning to this clonotype: Germline is not matched at one junction end, which may reflect a read error. The rearrangement uses TRBV6-1 and TRBJ1-5; D not resolved. The CDR3 runs 14 residues. The germline V gene encodes CDR1 MNHNS and CDR2 SASEGT. CDR3 protein: CANSESGRNQPQHF. The CDR3 DNA reads TGTGCCAACAGTGAATCAGGACGCAATCAGCCCCAGCATTTT.

As to this clonotype: The conserved phenylalanine or tryptophan normally closing the CDR3 is absent here, so this likely arose from a read error. CDR3 residues: CASSDSASGVAYEQYC. In DNA, the CDR3 is TGTGCCAGCAGTGACTCGGCTAGCGGGGTAGCCTACGAGCAGTACTGC. This chain uses TRBV6-5 with TRBJ2-4; 9 nucleotides match TRBD2. The end of the DNA fits TRBJ2-7 better, so the J call may be wrong. This CDR3 contains 16 residues. Germline V gives CDR1 MNHEY, CDR2 SVGAGI.

This clonotype was seen a handful of times. V gene TRBV20-1 combines with J gene TRBJ2-5; 9 positions match TRBD1. Germline CDR1 is DFQATT and CDR2 is SNEGSKA (reference sequence). V lost 3 bases and J lost 11; bases outside the gene matches: 7. The CDR3 extends over 12 amino acids. CDR3 nucleotides: TGCAGTGCTAGCATGTGGGACAGGGAGCAGTACTTC. It translates to CSASMWDREQYF.

This clonotype has at least ten counts. The rearrangement joins TRBV5-1 to TRBJ1-5, with 8 bases lining up with TRBD1. CDR1 and CDR2 (germline): SGHRS, YFSETQ. The CDR3 covers 16 residues. V dropped 4 bases and J dropped 2; count of bases not matched to a gene: 8. The CDR3 bases are TGCGCCAGCAGCGATGGACAGGGTTCTGGCAATCAGCCCCAGCATTTT. It specifies CASSDGQGSGNQPQHF.

This clonotype was observed at least ten times. The chain couples TRBV5-1 to TRBJ2-3; the D gene is possibly TRBD1 (5 bases). Deletions cut 3 bases from V and 6 bases from J, with 20 bases between. The CDR3 contains 16 residues. Germline V gene lookup returns CDR1 SGHRS and CDR2 YFSETQ. The CDR3 nucleotides read TGCGCCAGCAGCTATGACAGTTTATTACCAGGGGATACGCAGTATTTT. This codes for CASSYDSLLPGDTQYF.

This clonotype occurred many times. The genes are TRBV6-5 and TRBJ1-1; D is uncertain. The CDR3 contains 13 residues. V shed 5 bases and J shed 6 bases, with 13 bases lying between them. Germline V gene sequence: CDR1 MNHEY, CDR2 SVGAGI. The DNA of the CDR3 is TGTGCCAGCAGTCGGGGTCTTTCGGCTGAAGCTTTCTTT. As protein: CASSRGLSAEAFF.

This clonotype was seen many times. The rearrangement links TRBV21-1 to TRBJ2-3; the DNA was not compared with TRBD1, the D call given in the table. TRBV21-1 is termed a pseudogene. The CDR3 is made up of 18 amino acids. The CDR3 nucleotides read TGTGCCAGCAGCAAGTCGGAGGGACAGTCGAAGGCAACAGATACGCAGTATTTT. The encoded protein is CASSKSEGQSKATDTQYF.

The V call is TRBV9, the J call TRBJ2-1; D gene ambiguous. Per the germline V gene, CDR1 is SGDLS and CDR2 is YYNGEE. The CDR3 loop spans 13 amino acids. Trimming cost V 4 bases and J 7 bases, with 12 bases left between them. The CDR3 protein is CASSQELPNEQFF. CDR3 sequence (DNA): TGTGCCAGCAGCCAGGAACTACCGAATGAGCAGTTCTTC.

The V call is TRBV5-1, the J call TRBJ2-3; TRBD1 agrees at 8 bases. This CDR3 region has 14 residues. Per germline, CDR1 SGHRS and CDR2 YFSETQ. Trimming at V came to 8 bases and at J to 4 bases, leaving 9 bases not matched to a gene. DNA of the CDR3: TGCGCCAGTACAGACAGGGGAGGAGCAGATACGCAGTATTTT. It translates to CASTDRGGADTQYF.

Remarks on this clonotype: A clone one base away is much larger, so this may be a read error. The chain employs TRBV30 and TRBJ1-1; D remains unclear. CDR3 length: 13 residues. The V gene lost 0 bases and the J gene lost 3 bases, with 8 bases spanning the gap. CDR1 is GTSNPN and CDR2 is SVGIG in the germline V gene (reference sequence). CDR3 in DNA: TGTGCCTGGAGTGTCGGGGTGGACACTGAAGCTTTCTTT. This encodes CAWSVGVDTEAFF.

This sequence joins TRBV6-2 or TRBV6-3 and TRBJ2-3; 9 nucleotides agree with TRBD2. The J segment lost 4 bases and the V segment lost 8 bases, leaving 19 bases of the junction unmatched. The CDR3 sequence is 18 residues long. Germline CDR1 reads MNHEY; CDR2 reads SVGEGT. As DNA, the CDR3 is TGTGCCAGCCGTAGAGGAACTAGCGGGCTCGGAGGGTCAGATACGCAGTATTTT. Its translation: CASRRGTSGLGGSDTQYF.

The sample holds a few counts of this clonotype. The rearrangement links TRBV3-1 to TRBJ1-1, with 7 bases lining up with TRBD1. The length of the CDR3 is 14 residues. From germline, CDR1 is LGHDT and CDR2 YNNKEL (reference sequence). Losses at the gene ends were 4 bases for V and 6 bases for J; bases not matched to a gene: 8. CDR3 protein: CASSRDREGSEAFF. DNA for the CDR3: TGTGCCAGCAGCCGCGACAGGGAGGGTTCTGAAGCTTTCTTT.

A word on this clonotype: The junction and the germline gene differ at one end; a read error may be behind it. This chain joins TRBV3-1 and TRBJ2-7; unclear D gene. This CDR3 is built from 13 residues. CDR1 and CDR2 from the germline V gene are LGHDT and YNNKEL (reference sequence). CDR3 DNA: TGTGCCAACAGCCAAGGCAGCCGCGATGAGCAGTACTTC. It encodes CANSQGSRDEQYF.

The gene calls are TRBV20-1 and TRBJ1-1; D is perhaps TRBD1 (5 bases). Germline V gives CDR1 DFQATT, CDR2 SNEGSKA (reference sequence). The CDR3 length is 13 residues. V was shortened by 1 base and J by 1 base, with 7 bases between the two germline ends. As DNA, the CDR3 is TGCAGTGCTAGAGGACAGACGAACACTGAAGCTTTCTTT. It codes for CSARGQTNTEAFF.

The rearrangement uses TRBV20-1 and TRBJ2-3, with TRBD2 matching 7 bases. Germline V gene lookup returns CDR1 DFQATT and CDR2 SNEGSKA (reference sequence). Trimming removed 3 bases from V and 1 base from J; junction bases left unmatched: 1. This CDR3 contains 13 residues. CDR3 in amino acids: CSARAGGTDTQYF. The CDR3 DNA follows: TGCAGTGCTAGGGCGGGGGGCACAGATACGCAGTATTTT.

The rearrangement uses TRBV28 and TRBJ1-3; tentatively, D is TRBD1 (5 bases). V was shortened by 6 bases and J by 0 bases, with 12 bases between the two germline ends. Germline CDR1 MDHEN, CDR2 SYDVKM. The CDR3 has 15 residues. Here the CDR3 DNA reads TGTGCCAGCAGCCTCCCAGGGTCCTCTGGAAACACCATATATTTT. This encodes CASSLPGSSGNTIYF. Together with reference TRBV28 and TRBJ1-3, the CDR3 gives the full variable domain: DVKVTQSSRYLVKRTGEKVFLECVQDMDHENMFWYRQDPGLGLRLIYFSYDVKMKEKGDIPEGYSVSREKKERFSLILESASTNQTSMYLCASSLPGSSGNTIYFGEGSWLTVV.

This clonotype was seen more than once but under ten times. Just one base apart from a much larger clone, this may be a read error. The chain recombines TRBV5-5 with TRBJ2-7; 11 positions agree with TRBD2. CDR1 SGHKS and CDR2 YYEKEE come from the germline V gene (reference sequence). V lost 2 bases to trimming and J lost 7 bases; unmatched junction nucleotides: 17. The CDR3 has 18 amino acids. Here the CDR3 reads CASSLSSGGASLRNEQYF. In DNA form, the CDR3 reads TGTGCCAGCAGCTTAAGTAGCGGGGGGGCGTCTCTACGCAATGAGCAGTACTTC.

This rearrangement joins TRBV20-1 to TRBJ2-7; 7 bases align to TRBD1. The J call may be mistaken, given a closer DNA end match to TRBJ2-4. In germline, CDR1 is DFQATT, CDR2 SNEGSKA (reference sequence). CDR3 length: 13 residues. The CDR3 nucleotides are TGCAGTGCTCCTGGGACAGTGGAGAACATTCAGTACTTC. Encoded protein: CSAPGTVENIQYF.